Shown below are 15 T cell receptor beta chains from a single sample sequenced in a study of blood T cell dynamics during melanoma immunotherapy. Data came from immunoSEQ multiplex PCR; TCRdb stores just in-frame clones and leaves some out. The sample records roughly 8,900 clones, roughly nine tenths being singletons. The time point: week 3, after first cycle of checkpoint inhibitor. The sequencing used blood, collected from a patient treated with checkpoint blockade. Source of these receptors: a human donor with melanoma.

This sequence joins TRBV14 and TRBJ1-1, with 8 bases fitting TRBD1. The CDR3 length is 15 residues. V lost 4 bases, J lost 3 bases, and 7 bases stayed unmatched. Germline assignment: CDR1 SGHDN and CDR2 FVKESK. The CDR3 region is CASSRQTGADTEAFF. The CDR3 DNA reads TGTGCCAGCAGCCGCCAGACAGGGGCTGACACTGAAGCTTTCTTT.

This clone was recorded only once. The chain recombines TRBV7-9 with TRBJ1-1; unclear D gene. CDR3 length: 12 amino acids. Trimming left V 6 bases short and J 4 bases short, with 9 bases between. CDR1 and CDR2 (germline): SEHNR, FQNEAQ (reference sequence). The CDR3 is CASSLTVTEAFF. Here the CDR3 DNA reads TGTGCCAGCAGTCTCACAGTCACTGAAGCTTTCTTT.

The gene calls are TRBV6-5 and TRBJ1-2; the match to TRBD1 covers 7 bases. Germline CDR1 MNHEY, CDR2 SVGAGI. The ends lost 0 bases at V and 2 bases at J; junction bases unmatched: 6. The CDR3 has 16 amino acids. CDR3 sequence reads: CASSYSRTGGNYGYTF. Written as DNA, the CDR3 is TGTGCCAGCAGTTACTCCCGGACAGGTGGCAACTATGGCTACACCTTC.

The chain recombines TRBV27 with TRBJ2-7; tentative D call: TRBD2 (5 bases). The V and J ends lost 3 bases and 5 bases respectively, with 14 bases between them. The CDR3 covers 14 residues. Germline assignment: CDR1 MNHEY and CDR2 SMNVEV (reference sequence). CDR3: CASSFGRPADEQYF. In DNA form, the CDR3 reads TGTGCCAGCAGTTTCGGAAGACCAGCGGACGAGCAGTACTTC.

The V gene is TRBV28, the J gene TRBJ1-2; D ambiguous. The germline V gene encodes CDR1 MDHEN and CDR2 SYDVKM. CDR3 length: 14 amino acids. Trimming took 3 bases from V and 3 from J, leaving 11 bases between them. In DNA form, the CDR3 reads TGTGCCAGCAGTTTGGACCGGGAGGACTATGGCTACACCTTC. It codes for CASSLDREDYGYTF.

J is TRBJ2-1 and V is TRBV5-5, with 7 bases matching TRBD2. The junction had 10 bases not matched to a gene; V was cut back by 4 bases and J by 0 bases. In germline, CDR1 is SGHKS, CDR2 YYEKEE (reference sequence). The CDR3 length is 17 residues. For the CDR3, the DNA is TGTGCCAGCAGCGCTAGCAGCGGGGCAAGCTCCTACAATGAGCAGTTCTTC. Its protein product is CASSASSGASSYNEQFF.

The rearrangement links TRBV19 to TRBJ2-3, with D perhaps TRBD2 (5 bases). Germline V CDR1 and CDR2: LNHDA, SQIVND (reference sequence). The CDR3 consists of 11 residues. Trimming removed 7 bases from V and 5 bases from J, with 7 bases in between. In nucleotides, the CDR3 is TGTGCCAGTAACCGGGGAGATACGCAGTATTTT. It codes for CASNRGDTQYF.

The V gene is TRBV4-2, the J gene TRBJ2-1; the D is unclear. V was pared by 6 bases and J by 8 bases, with 8 bases between. The CDR3 length is 11 residues. CDR1 and CDR2 from the germline V gene are LGHNA and YNFKEQ. The CDR3 spells CASSYVDEQFF. The CDR3 nucleotides read TGTGCCAGCAGTTATGTGGATGAGCAGTTCTTC.

The CDR3 bases are TGTGCCAGCAGCCGCCTTATAGGGTCGAACGAGCAGTACTTC. It is translated as CASSRLIGSNEQYF. V gene TRBV11-2 combines with J gene TRBJ2-7, with no clear D. Trimming removed 5 bases from V and 5 bases from J, with 16 bases in between. Germline CDR1 reads SGHAT; CDR2 reads FQNNGV. The CDR3 has 14 residues. The full variable domain, rest sourced from reference TRBV11-2 and TRBJ2-7, is EAGVAQSPRYKIIEKRQSVAFWCNPISGHATLYWYQQILGQGPKLLIQFQNNGVVDDSQLPKDRFSAERLKGVDSTLKIQPAKLEDSAVYLCASSRLIGSNEQYFGPGTRLTVT.

The chain uses TRBV4-1 and TRBJ2-7; 10 bases map to TRBD1. Germline-derived CDR1 and CDR2 are MGHRA and YSYEKL. J lost 6 bases, V lost 1 base, and 6 bases had no gene match. The CDR3 sequence is 15 residues long. The CDR3 DNA reads as TGCGCCAGCAGCCAAGGACAGGGGGCTGTCATCGAGCAGTACTTC. Translated, it gives CASSQGQGAVIEQYF.

This clone was picked up one time. The chain couples TRBV29-1 to TRBJ1-1, with D hard to call. In germline, CDR1 is SQVTM, CDR2 ANQGSEA. Trimming removed 2 bases from V and 3 bases from J, with 10 bases in between. The CDR3 loop spans 13 amino acids. The CDR3 DNA reads as TGCAGCGTTGAATTGGGAATTGACACTGAAGCTTTCTTT. It specifies CSVELGIDTEAFF. Variable domain in full (rest from reference TRBV29-1 and TRBJ1-1): SAVISQKPSRDICQRGTSLTIQCQVDSQVTMMFWYRQQPGQSLTLIATANQGSEATYESGFVIDKFPISRPNLTFSTLTVSNMSPEDSSIYLCSVELGIDTEAFFGQGTRLTVV.

The genes are TRBV7-9 and TRBJ2-5; D remains unclear. Germline-derived CDR1 and CDR2 are SEHNR and FQNEAQ (reference sequence). CDR3 length: 13 amino acids. V lost 0 bases, J lost 5 bases, and 7 bases lay in between. CDR3 protein: CASSLAGMETQYF. The CDR3 DNA reads TGTGCCAGCAGCTTAGCAGGAATGGAGACCCAGTACTTC.

V is TRBV6-5 and J is TRBJ2-7; D not certain. Germline CDR1 is MNHEY and CDR2 is SVGAGI. The CDR3 extends over 12 amino acids. Trimming cost V 2 bases and J 6 bases, with 8 bases left between them. The CDR3 DNA is TGTGCCAGCAGTTACAGTATGGGCGAGCAGTACTTC. Amino acid sequence: CASSYSMGEQYF.

The J gene is TRBJ2-1, the V gene TRBV7-3; no clear D gene. Per the germline V gene, CDR1 is SGHTA and CDR2 is FQGTGA. The length of the CDR3 is 16 residues. Trimming stripped 0 bases from V and 3 bases from J, with 12 bases between. CDR3 loop: CASSLTGRTVYNEQFF. As DNA, the CDR3 is TGTGCCAGCAGCTTAACGGGTAGAACAGTCTACAATGAGCAGTTCTTC.

This sequence joins TRBV7-9 and TRBJ2-1, with 11 bases fitting TRBD2. With V trimmed by 1 base and J by 8 bases, 7 bases remained unmatched. The CDR3 extends over 16 amino acids. The V gene's germline CDR1 is SEHNR and CDR2 FQNEAQ (reference sequence). CDR3 amino acids: CASSLGLAGLGHEQFF. In nucleotides, the CDR3 is TGTGCCAGCAGCTTAGGACTAGCGGGGCTCGGGCATGAGCAGTTCTTC.